A selection of T cell receptor beta chains follows, all from one sample in a study of metastatic and nonmetastatic thyroid tumors. TCRdb reanalyzed the PCR reads via MiXCR. The sample holds over 3,000 clones; about a third are singletons and the top ten take approximately 31%. Sequencing was performed on adjacent normal tissue. Source of these receptors: a male donor with papillary thyroid cancer or a benign thyroid nodule (not recorded which). Some clones in this sample may be carry-over from other donors' samples. Each CDR3 is given without its conserved first and last residue. The D gene is left open where the match is weak.

>NA|TRBJ1-2|TRBV11-3
ASSLGTAYGYT
>TRBD1|TRBJ1-2|TRBV10-3
ATQGVKYGYT
>TRBD2|TRBJ2-1|TRBV6-1
ATQGTSGHNEQF
>TRBD2|TRBJ2-1|TRBV11-2
ASSLRLAGGGNEQF
>TRBD1|TRBJ2-6|TRBV7-8
ASSPQGLDFSGANVLT
>NA|TRBJ1-3|TRBV19
ASSVTASSGNTIY
>TRBD1|TRBJ1-2|TRBV27
ASSPAGTANYCYT
>NA|TRBJ2-1|TRBV12-3/TRBV12-4
AIKDSALRNEQF
>NA|TRBJ2-1|TRBV6-2/TRBV6-3
ASSASSSYNEQF
>TRBD2|TRBJ2-1|TRBV9
ASSVAGTSVHNEQF
>TRBD2|TRBJ2-3|TRBV11-2
ASSLVASGTDTQY
>TRBD2|TRBJ2-1|TRBV20-1
SARRTSLAGGRVNEQF
>TRBD2|TRBJ2-3|TRBV2
ASSSGRGADTQY
>TRBD1|TRBJ1-2|TRBV6-2/TRBV6-3
ASSYSLDRGGGYT
>NA|TRBJ1-2|TRBV30
AWNPAQGSGYT
>NA|TRBJ2-2|TRBV12-3/TRBV12-4
ASSTRLNTGELF
>NA|TRBJ2-1|TRBV7-2
ASSFQGEGEQF